The sequence of this T cell receptor beta chain was determined in a study of blood T cell repertoires in COVID-19. Background on the study: Whether acute or convalescent, the COVID-19 samples came from the United States, Italy and Spain.

Sequencing was performed with immunoSEQ multiplex PCR; in TCRdb, only in-frame clones are kept and a portion is missing. Of over 85,000 clones in the sample, 75% to 85% were seen once. The CDR3 spans 15 residues. V lost 6 bases, J lost 4 bases, and 8 bases stayed unmatched. Germline CDR1 is MGHRA and CDR2 is YSYEKL. The sequence was collected from a woman aged 55-70 years with acute or convalescent COVID-19. The rearrangement uses TRBV4-1 and TRBJ2-3, with 9 positions matching TRBD2. The sequenced sample consisted of peripheral blood. The CDR3 region has the DNA TGCGCCAGCAGACTAGCGGGTAGTTCTTCAGATACGCAGTATTTT. Its translation: CASRLAGSSSDTQYF.